The rows below give T cell receptor beta chains drawn from one sample of a study of shared clonotypes between healthy human individuals. The data were produced by immunoSEQ multiplex PCR, yet TCRdb's version contains in-frame clones alone and is incomplete. Seen here are under 2,000,000 clones, about 94% observed once, and the top ten hold under 1.5%. Sequencing was carried out using naive CD8+ T cells sorted from blood. These receptors were obtained from a man younger than 30 in good health. Each CDR3 is given with its conserved first and last residue. A D gene is named only where the DNA matches it firmly. Only part of the rows carry a size: once, few, many, or a class if the clone is expanded.

v_call: TRBV9; clone_size: NA; j_call: TRBJ2-2; d_call: TRBD1; cdr3_aa: CATSQGAGGELFF; cdr3_nt: TGTGCCACTTCACAGGGGGCGGGCGGGGAGCTGTTTTTT
v_call: TRBV9; clone_size: NA; j_call: TRBJ1-5; d_call: NA; cdr3_aa: CASSVGGAGPQHF; cdr3_nt: TGTGCCAGCAGCGTGGGTGGTGCGGGGCCCCAGCATTTT
v_call: TRBV9; clone_size: once; j_call: TRBJ2-7; d_call: TRBD2; cdr3_aa: CASSVAGGPAYEQYF; cdr3_nt: TGTGCCAGCAGCGTAGCGGGAGGACCGGCCTACGAGCAGTACTTC
v_call: TRBV7-8; clone_size: once; j_call: TRBJ1-1; d_call: NA; cdr3_aa: CASSQVRGFGTEAFF; cdr3_nt: TGTGCCAGCAGCCAGGTCCGAGGCTTCGGTACTGAAGCTTTCTTT
v_call: TRBV15; clone_size: NA; j_call: TRBJ1-2; d_call: NA; cdr3_aa: CATSRGTGTSNYGYTF; cdr3_nt: TGTGCCACCAGCAGAGGTACAGGAACCTCTAACTATGGCTACACCTTC
v_call: TRBV2; clone_size: NA; j_call: TRBJ1-4; d_call: NA; cdr3_aa: CASSEALTYDSATNEKLFF; cdr3_nt: TGTGCCAGCAGTGAAGCGCTTACGTACGACAGTGCAACTAATGAAAAACTGTTTTTT
v_call: TRBV4-1; clone_size: NA; j_call: TRBJ2-7; d_call: TRBD1; cdr3_aa: CASSQDGTGVFEQYF; cdr3_nt: TGCGCCAGCAGCCAAGATGGGACAGGGGTTTTCGAGCAGTACTTC
v_call: TRBV7-9; clone_size: NA; j_call: TRBJ2-7; d_call: NA; cdr3_aa: CASSSTGPYEQYF; cdr3_nt: TGTGCCAGCAGCTCGACAGGACCCTACGAGCAGTACTTC
v_call: TRBV28; clone_size: NA; j_call: TRBJ1-5; d_call: NA; cdr3_aa: CASSTLTVQPQHF; cdr3_nt: TGTGCCAGCAGCACTCTCACGGTTCAGCCCCAGCATTTT
v_call: TRBV9; clone_size: NA; j_call: TRBJ2-3; d_call: NA; cdr3_aa: CASSGGSSVSDTQYF; cdr3_nt: TGTGCCAGCAGCGGGGGGTCTAGCGTTTCAGATACGCAGTATTTT
v_call: TRBV6-5; clone_size: NA; j_call: TRBJ2-3; d_call: TRBD1; cdr3_aa: CASTPVGGTADTQYF; cdr3_nt: TGTGCCAGCACCCCAGTAGGGGGCACGGCAGATACGCAGTATTTT
v_call: TRBV7-9; clone_size: NA; j_call: TRBJ2-7; d_call: TRBD1; cdr3_aa: CASSSGTGVNEQYF; cdr3_nt: TGTGCCAGCAGCTCCGGGACAGGGGTAAACGAGCAGTACTTC
v_call: TRBV5-1; clone_size: NA; j_call: TRBJ1-5; d_call: NA; cdr3_aa: CASSLSRKHF; cdr3_nt: TGCGCCAGCAGCTTGTCGCGTAAGCATTTT
v_call: TRBV5-1; clone_size: once; j_call: TRBJ2-7; d_call: NA; cdr3_aa: CASSFSFSYEQYF; cdr3_nt: TGCGCCAGCAGCTTTAGTTTCTCCTACGAGCAGTACTTC
v_call: TRBV6-1; clone_size: NA; j_call: TRBJ1-1; d_call: NA; cdr3_aa: CASSEDLSAGGEAFF; cdr3_nt: TGTGCCAGCAGTGAGGATTTGTCAGCTGGGGGAGAAGCTTTCTTT
v_call: TRBV19; clone_size: NA; j_call: TRBJ1-2; d_call: NA; cdr3_aa: CASRTYLEGYGYTF; cdr3_nt: TGTGCCAGCAGGACATACCTGGAAGGCTATGGCTACACCTTC
v_call: TRBV19; clone_size: NA; j_call: TRBJ1-5; d_call: NA; cdr3_aa: CASSMDLEQPQHF; cdr3_nt: TGTGCCAGTAGTATGGATCTAGAACAGCCCCAGCATTTT
v_call: TRBV6-5; clone_size: NA; j_call: TRBJ1-5; d_call: NA; cdr3_aa: CASSYMGGNQPQHF; cdr3_nt: TGTGCCAGCAGTTACATGGGGGGCAATCAGCCCCAGCATTTT
v_call: TRBV27; clone_size: NA; j_call: TRBJ2-3; d_call: TRBD2; cdr3_aa: CASSFRLAGGPDTQYF; cdr3_nt: TGTGCCAGCAGTTTCAGGCTAGCGGGAGGCCCAGATACGCAGTATTTT
v_call: TRBV9; clone_size: NA; j_call: TRBJ1-2; d_call: NA; cdr3_aa: CASSLDGGYTF; cdr3_nt: TGTGCCAGCAGCCTAGATGGCGGCTACACCTTC
v_call: TRBV6-5; clone_size: NA; j_call: TRBJ1-2; d_call: TRBD1; cdr3_aa: CASSYSDREYGYTF; cdr3_nt: TGTGCCAGCAGTTACTCCGACAGGGAGTATGGCTACACCTTC
v_call: TRBV15; clone_size: NA; j_call: TRBJ1-5; d_call: NA; cdr3_aa: CATSRDRQGFSNQPQHF; cdr3_nt: TGTGCCACCAGCAGAGATCGCCAGGGATTTAGCAATCAGCCCCAGCATTTT
v_call: TRBV13; clone_size: NA; j_call: TRBJ2-5; d_call: NA; cdr3_aa: CASSSDWGGQETQYF; cdr3_nt: TGTGCCAGCAGCTCGGACTGGGGTGGCCAAGAGACCCAGTACTTC
v_call: TRBV6-1; clone_size: NA; j_call: TRBJ2-7; d_call: NA; cdr3_aa: CASIEGGVSSYEQYF; cdr3_nt: TGTGCCAGCATAGAAGGAGGGGTTAGCTCCTACGAGCAGTACTTC
v_call: TRBV5-4; clone_size: NA; j_call: TRBJ2-1; d_call: NA; cdr3_aa: CASSYVSGDEQFF; cdr3_nt: TGTGCCAGCAGCTACGTATCGGGTGATGAGCAGTTCTTC
v_call: TRBV25-1; clone_size: NA; j_call: TRBJ2-2; d_call: NA; cdr3_aa: CASTPVGAGVNTGELFF; cdr3_nt: TGTGCCAGCACTCCGGTGGGGGCAGGGGTAAACACCGGGGAGCTGTTTTTT
v_call: TRBV6-5; clone_size: NA; j_call: TRBJ2-3; d_call: NA; cdr3_aa: CASSYLQGTDTQYF; cdr3_nt: TGTGCCAGCAGTTACTTACAGGGCACAGATACGCAGTATTTT
v_call: TRBV9; clone_size: NA; j_call: TRBJ2-7; d_call: TRBD1; cdr3_aa: CASSATGGRDYEQYF; cdr3_nt: TGTGCCAGCAGCGCGACAGGGGGCCGAGACTACGAGCAGTACTTC
v_call: TRBV11-2; clone_size: NA; j_call: TRBJ2-1; d_call: TRBD2; cdr3_aa: CASSPSPGGSSYNEQFF; cdr3_nt: TGTGCCAGCAGCCCCTCCCCCGGGGGGTCGTCCTACAATGAGCAGTTCTTC
v_call: TRBV7-9; clone_size: NA; j_call: TRBJ1-2; d_call: NA; cdr3_aa: CASSPDTNYGYTF; cdr3_nt: TGTGCCAGCAGCCCCGACACTAACTATGGCTACACCTTC
v_call: TRBV6-1; clone_size: NA; j_call: TRBJ1-5; d_call: NA; cdr3_aa: CASPGWIQPQHF; cdr3_nt: TGTGCCAGTCCAGGGTGGATTCAGCCCCAGCATTTT
v_call: TRBV9; clone_size: NA; j_call: TRBJ2-7; d_call: NA; cdr3_aa: CASSVDSGYEQYF; cdr3_nt: TGTGCCAGCAGCGTAGACAGCGGGTACGAGCAGTACTTC
v_call: TRBV18; clone_size: NA; j_call: TRBJ1-1; d_call: NA; cdr3_aa: CASSLTDRNTEAFF; cdr3_nt: TGTGCCAGCTCACTGACGGACAGGAACACTGAAGCTTTCTTT
v_call: TRBV5-6; clone_size: NA; j_call: TRBJ1-5; d_call: NA; cdr3_aa: CASSLGWDGQPQHF; cdr3_nt: TGTGCCAGCAGCTTGGGTTGGGATGGACAGCCCCAGCATTTT
v_call: TRBV6-6; clone_size: NA; j_call: TRBJ2-7; d_call: NA; cdr3_aa: CASSYSFGGLSYEQYF; cdr3_nt: TGTGCCAGCAGTTACTCGTTCGGTGGACTCTCCTACGAGCAGTACTTC
v_call: TRBV9; clone_size: NA; j_call: TRBJ2-7; d_call: NA; cdr3_aa: CASSVGLAYEQYF; cdr3_nt: TGTGCCAGCAGCGTAGGACTAGCCTACGAGCAGTACTTC
v_call: TRBV19; clone_size: NA; j_call: TRBJ2-2; d_call: NA; cdr3_aa: CASSPTVGNTGELFF; cdr3_nt: TGTGCCAGTAGTCCCACGGTAGGAAACACCGGGGAGCTGTTTTTT